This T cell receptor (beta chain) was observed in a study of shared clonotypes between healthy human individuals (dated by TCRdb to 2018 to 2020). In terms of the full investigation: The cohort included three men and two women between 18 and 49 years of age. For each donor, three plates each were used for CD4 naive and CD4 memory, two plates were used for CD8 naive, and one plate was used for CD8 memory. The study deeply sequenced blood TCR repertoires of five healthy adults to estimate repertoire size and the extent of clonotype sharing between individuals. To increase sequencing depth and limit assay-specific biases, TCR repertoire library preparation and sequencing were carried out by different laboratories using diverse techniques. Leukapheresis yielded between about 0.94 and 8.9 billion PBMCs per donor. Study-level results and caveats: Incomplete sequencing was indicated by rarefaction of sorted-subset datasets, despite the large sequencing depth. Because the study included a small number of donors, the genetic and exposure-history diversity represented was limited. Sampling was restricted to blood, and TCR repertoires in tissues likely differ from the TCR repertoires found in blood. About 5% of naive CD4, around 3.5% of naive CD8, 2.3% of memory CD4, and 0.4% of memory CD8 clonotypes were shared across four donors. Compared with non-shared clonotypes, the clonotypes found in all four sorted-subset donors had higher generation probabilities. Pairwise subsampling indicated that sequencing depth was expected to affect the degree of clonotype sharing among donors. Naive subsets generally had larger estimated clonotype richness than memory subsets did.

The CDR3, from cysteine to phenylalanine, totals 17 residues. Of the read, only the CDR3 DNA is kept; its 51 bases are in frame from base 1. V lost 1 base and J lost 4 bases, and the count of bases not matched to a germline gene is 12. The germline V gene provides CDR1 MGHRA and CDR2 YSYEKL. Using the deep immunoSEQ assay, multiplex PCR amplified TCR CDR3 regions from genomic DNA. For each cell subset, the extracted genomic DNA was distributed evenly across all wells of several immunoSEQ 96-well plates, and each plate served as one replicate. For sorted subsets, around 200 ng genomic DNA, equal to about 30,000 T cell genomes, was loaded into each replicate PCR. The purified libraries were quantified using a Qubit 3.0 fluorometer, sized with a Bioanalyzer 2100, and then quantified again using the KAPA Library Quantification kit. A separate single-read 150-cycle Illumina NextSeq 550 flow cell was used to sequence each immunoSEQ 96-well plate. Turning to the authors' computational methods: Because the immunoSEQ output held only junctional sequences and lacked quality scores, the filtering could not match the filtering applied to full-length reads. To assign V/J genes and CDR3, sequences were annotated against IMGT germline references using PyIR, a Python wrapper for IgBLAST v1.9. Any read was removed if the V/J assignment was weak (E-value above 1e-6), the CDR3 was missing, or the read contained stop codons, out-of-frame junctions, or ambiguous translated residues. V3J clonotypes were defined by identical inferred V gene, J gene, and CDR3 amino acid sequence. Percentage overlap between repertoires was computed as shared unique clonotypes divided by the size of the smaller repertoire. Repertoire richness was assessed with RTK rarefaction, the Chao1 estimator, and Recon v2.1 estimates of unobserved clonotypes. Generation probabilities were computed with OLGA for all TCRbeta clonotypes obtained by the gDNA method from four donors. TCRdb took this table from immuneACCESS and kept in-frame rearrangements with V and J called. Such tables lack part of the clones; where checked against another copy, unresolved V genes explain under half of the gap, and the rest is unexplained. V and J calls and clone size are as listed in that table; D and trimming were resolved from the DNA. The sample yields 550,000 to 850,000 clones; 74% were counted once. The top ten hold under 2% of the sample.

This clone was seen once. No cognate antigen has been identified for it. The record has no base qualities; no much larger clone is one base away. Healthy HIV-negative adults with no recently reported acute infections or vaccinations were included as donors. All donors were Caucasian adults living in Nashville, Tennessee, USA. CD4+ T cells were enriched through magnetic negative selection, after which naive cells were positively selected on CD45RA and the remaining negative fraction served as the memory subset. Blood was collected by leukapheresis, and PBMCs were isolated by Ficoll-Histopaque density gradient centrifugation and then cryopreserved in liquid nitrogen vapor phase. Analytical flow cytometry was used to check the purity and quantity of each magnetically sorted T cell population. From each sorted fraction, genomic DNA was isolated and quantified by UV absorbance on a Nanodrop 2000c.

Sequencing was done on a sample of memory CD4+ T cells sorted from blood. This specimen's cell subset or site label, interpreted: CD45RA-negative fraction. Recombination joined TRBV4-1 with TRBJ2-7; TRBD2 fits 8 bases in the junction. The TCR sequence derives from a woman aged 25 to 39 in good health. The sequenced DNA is TGCGCCAGCAGCCAAGCGGCTGCTAGCGGGCCTAAATACGAGCAGTACTTC. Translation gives CASSQAAASGPKYEQYF.